This T cell receptor (beta chain) was observed in a study of CD8+ T cells in alopecia areata. Looked up from germline, CDR1 is GTSNPN and CDR2 is SVGIG (reference sequence). The CDR3 is made up of 11 amino acids. The V end lost 1 base, the J end lost 6 bases, and 6 bases lay between the germline ends. About this clone itself: The antigen remains undetermined.

General study findings and limits: Scalp specimens additionally yield sequences from normal skin's resident alphabeta T cells. Alopecia totalis/universalis scalp especially showed more expanded CD8+ clones than normal scalp.

It was from PBMCs that CD4+ and CD8+ T cells were sorted. As the sequencing template, cDNA was produced by extracting RNA and reverse transcribing it. Repertoires were generated with immunoSEQ multiplex PCR, while TCRdb's copy carries only in-frame clones and drops some. The sample lists more than 95,000 clones, 45% to 60% occurring once. The sample was CD4+ T cells sorted from blood. The source of this sequence is a human donor in good health. This chain joins TRBV30 and TRBJ1-1; D is unresolved. CDR3 bases: TGTGCCTGGAGTGCGGTAGCTGAAGCTTTCTTT. Amino acids: CAWSAVAEAFF.